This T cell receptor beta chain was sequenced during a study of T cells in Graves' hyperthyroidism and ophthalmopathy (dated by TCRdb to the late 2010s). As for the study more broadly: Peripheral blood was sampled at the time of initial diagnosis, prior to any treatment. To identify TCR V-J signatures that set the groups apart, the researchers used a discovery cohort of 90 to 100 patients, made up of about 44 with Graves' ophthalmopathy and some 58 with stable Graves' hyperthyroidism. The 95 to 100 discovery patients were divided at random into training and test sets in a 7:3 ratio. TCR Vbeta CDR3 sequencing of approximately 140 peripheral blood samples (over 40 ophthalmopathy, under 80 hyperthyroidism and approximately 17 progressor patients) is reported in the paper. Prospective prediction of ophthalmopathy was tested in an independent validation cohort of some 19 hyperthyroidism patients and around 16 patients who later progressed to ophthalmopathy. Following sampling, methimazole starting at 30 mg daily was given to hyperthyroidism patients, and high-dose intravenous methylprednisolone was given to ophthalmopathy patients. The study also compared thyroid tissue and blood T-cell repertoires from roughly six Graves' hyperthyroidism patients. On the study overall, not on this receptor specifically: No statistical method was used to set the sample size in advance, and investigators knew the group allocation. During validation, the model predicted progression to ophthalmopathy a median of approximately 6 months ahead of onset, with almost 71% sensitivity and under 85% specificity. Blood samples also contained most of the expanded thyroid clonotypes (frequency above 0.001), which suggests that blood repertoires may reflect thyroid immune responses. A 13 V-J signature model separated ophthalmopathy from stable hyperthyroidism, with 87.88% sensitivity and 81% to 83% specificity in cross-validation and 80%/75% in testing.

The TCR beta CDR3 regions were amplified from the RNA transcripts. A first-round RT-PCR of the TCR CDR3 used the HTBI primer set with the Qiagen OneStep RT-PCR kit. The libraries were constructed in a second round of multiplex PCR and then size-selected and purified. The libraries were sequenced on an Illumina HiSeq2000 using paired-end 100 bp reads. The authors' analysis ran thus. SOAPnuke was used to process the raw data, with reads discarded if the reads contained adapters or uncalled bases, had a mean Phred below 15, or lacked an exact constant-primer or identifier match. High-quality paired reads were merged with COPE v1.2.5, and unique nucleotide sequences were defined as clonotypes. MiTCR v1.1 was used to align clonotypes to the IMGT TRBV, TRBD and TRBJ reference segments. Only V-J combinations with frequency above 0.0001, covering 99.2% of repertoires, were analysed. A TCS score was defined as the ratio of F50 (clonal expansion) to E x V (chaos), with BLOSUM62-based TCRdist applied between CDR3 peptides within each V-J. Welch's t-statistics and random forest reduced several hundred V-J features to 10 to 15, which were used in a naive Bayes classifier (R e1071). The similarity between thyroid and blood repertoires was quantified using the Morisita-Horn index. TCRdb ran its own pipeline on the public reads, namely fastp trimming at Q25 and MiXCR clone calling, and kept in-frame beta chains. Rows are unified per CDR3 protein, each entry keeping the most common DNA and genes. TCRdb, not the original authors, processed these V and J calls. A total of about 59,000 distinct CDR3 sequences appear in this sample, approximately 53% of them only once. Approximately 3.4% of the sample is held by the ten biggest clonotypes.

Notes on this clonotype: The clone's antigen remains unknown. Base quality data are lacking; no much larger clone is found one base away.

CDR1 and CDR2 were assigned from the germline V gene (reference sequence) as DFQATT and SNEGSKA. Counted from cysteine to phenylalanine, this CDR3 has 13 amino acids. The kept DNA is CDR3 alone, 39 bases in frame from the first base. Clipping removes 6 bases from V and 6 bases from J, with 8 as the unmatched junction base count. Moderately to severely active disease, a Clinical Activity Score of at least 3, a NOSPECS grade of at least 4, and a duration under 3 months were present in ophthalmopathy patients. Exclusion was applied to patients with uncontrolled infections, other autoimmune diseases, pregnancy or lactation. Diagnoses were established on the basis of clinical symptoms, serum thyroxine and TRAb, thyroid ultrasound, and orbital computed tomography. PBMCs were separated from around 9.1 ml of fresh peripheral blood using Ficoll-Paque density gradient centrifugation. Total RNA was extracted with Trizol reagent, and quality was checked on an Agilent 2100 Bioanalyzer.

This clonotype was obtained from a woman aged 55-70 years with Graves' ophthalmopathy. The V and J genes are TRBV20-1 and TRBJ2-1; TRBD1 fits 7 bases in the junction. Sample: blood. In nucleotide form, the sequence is TGCAGTGCCGGGACAGCAACTAGCAATGAGCAGTTCTTC. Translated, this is CSAGTATSNEQFF.